This note documents a single T cell receptor (beta chain) sequence. Its antigen remains unknown. Germline values: CDR1 LNHDA, CDR2 SQIVND (reference sequence). V shed 4 bases, J shed 8 bases, and the junction held 6 bases outside the gene matches. The CDR3 has 13 amino acids. Some clones are missing from TCRdb's copy, which holds only in-frame ones; the method was immunoSEQ multiplex PCR. The table shows under 200,000 clones, with just over 90% occurring only once. This record belongs to a study of T cell responses to AZD1222 COVID-19 vaccine. Study-wide context: Some second doses came at about 4 weeks and others at about 12 weeks; these were pooled. Study results and caveats: A reported finding is that nearly half of spike-specific TCRs target unmutated variant regions. Repertoire collection took place solely once the T cell response had peaked.

Specimen: peripheral blood, collected on day 0 of AZD1222 vaccination. The receptor was derived from an adult in good health. The chain links TRBV19 to TRBJ1-2, with 8 bases aligning to TRBD1. The CDR3 reads CASSTDRVGGYTF. In DNA, the CDR3 is TGTGCCAGTAGTACGGACAGGGTTGGCGGCTACACCTTC.